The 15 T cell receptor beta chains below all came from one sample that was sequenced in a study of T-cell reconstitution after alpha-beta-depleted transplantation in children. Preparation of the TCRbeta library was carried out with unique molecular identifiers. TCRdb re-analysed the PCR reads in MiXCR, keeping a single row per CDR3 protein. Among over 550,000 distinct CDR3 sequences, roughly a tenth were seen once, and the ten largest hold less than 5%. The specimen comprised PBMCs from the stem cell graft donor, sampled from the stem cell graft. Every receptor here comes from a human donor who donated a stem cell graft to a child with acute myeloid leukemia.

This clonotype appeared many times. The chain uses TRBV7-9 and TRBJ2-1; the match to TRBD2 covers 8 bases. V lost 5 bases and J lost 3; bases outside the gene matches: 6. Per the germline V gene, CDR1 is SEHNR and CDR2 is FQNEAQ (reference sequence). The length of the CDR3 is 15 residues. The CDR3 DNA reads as TGTGCCAGCAGCCAAACTAGCGGCTTCTACAATGAGCAGTTCTTC. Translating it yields CASSQTSGFYNEQFF.

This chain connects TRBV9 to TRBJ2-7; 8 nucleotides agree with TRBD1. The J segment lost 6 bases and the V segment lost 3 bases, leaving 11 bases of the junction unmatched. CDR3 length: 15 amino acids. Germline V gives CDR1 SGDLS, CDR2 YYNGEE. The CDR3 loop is CASSGSQGARAEQYF. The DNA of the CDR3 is TGTGCCAGCAGCGGCTCGCAGGGGGCAAGGGCCGAGCAGTACTTC.

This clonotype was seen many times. CDR3 DNA sequence: TGTGCCTGTCAGGGGGCCGGTTCACCCCTCCACTTT. Protein: CACQGAGSPLHF. This chain links TRBV28 with TRBJ1-6, with 8 bases identical to TRBD1. V dropped 11 bases and J dropped 9; count of bases not matched to a gene: 6. This CDR3 is 12 amino acids long. In germline, CDR1 is MDHEN, CDR2 SYDVKM.

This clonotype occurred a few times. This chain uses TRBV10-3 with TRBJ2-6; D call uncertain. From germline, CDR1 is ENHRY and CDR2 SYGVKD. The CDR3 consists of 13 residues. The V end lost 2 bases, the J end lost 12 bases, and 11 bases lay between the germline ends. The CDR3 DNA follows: TGTGCCATCAGTGAGGGGGTACATGGCGTCCTGACTTTC. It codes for CAISEGVHGVLTF.

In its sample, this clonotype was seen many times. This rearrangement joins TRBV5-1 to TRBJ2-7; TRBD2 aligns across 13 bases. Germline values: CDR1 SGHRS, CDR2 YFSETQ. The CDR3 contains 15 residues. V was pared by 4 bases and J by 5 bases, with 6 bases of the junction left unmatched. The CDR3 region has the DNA TGCGCCAGCAGCCACGGGACTAGCGGGACGAACGAGCAGTACTTC. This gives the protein CASSHGTSGTNEQYF.

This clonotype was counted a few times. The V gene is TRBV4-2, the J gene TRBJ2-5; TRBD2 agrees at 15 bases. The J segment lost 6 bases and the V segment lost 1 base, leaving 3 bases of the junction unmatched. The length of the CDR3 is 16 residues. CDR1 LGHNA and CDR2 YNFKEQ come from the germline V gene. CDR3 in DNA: TGTGCCAGCAGCCAAGGCGGGACTAGCGGGGGGAAGACCCAGTACTTC. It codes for CASSQGGTSGGKTQYF.

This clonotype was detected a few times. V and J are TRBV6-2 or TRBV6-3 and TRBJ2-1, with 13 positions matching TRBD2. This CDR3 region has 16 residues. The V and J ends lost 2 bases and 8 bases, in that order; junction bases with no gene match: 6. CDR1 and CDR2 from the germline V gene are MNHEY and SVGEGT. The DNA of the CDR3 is TGTGCCAGCAGTTACACTCGGACTAGCGGGAGCGATGAGCAGTTCTTC. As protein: CASSYTRTSGSDEQFF.

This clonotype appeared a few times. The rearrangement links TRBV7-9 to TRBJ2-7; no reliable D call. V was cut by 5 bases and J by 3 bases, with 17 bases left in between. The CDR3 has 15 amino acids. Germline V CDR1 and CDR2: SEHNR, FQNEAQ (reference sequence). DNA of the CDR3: TGTGCCAGCAGCATCCCCCGAGGCACCAACTACGAGCAGTACTTC. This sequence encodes CASSIPRGTNYEQYF.

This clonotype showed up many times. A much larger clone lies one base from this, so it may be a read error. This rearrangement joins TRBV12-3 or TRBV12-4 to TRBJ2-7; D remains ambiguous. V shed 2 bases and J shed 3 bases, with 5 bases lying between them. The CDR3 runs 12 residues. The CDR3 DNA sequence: TGTGCCAGCAGTTTACACGGCTACGAGCAGTACTTC. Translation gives CASSLHGYEQYF.

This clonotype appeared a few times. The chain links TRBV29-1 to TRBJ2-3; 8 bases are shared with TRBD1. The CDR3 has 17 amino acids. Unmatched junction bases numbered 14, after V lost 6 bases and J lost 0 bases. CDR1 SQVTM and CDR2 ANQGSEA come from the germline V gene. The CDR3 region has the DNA TGCAGCGTAGGCAGGGGGCCAGCCTTATCTAGCACAGATACGCAGTATTTT. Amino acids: CSVGRGPALSSTDTQYF.

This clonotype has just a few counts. The CDR3 spells CSVQILVRPGPEAFF. DNA of the CDR3: TGCAGCGTTCAAATTTTAGTAAGGCCGGGTCCTGAAGCTTTCTTT. The chain links TRBV29-1 to TRBJ1-1; no firm D call. V lost 5 bases to trimming and J lost 6 bases, with 22 bases between them. There are 15 residues in the CDR3. CDR1 is SQVTM, CDR2 ANQGSEA, per germline.

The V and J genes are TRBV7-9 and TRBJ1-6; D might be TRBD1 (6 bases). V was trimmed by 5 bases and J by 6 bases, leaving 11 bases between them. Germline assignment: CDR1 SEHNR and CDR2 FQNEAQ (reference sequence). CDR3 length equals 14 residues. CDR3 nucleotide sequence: TGTGCCAGCAGCCGCACAGGGTCTAATTCACCCCTCCACTTT. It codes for CASSRTGSNSPLHF.

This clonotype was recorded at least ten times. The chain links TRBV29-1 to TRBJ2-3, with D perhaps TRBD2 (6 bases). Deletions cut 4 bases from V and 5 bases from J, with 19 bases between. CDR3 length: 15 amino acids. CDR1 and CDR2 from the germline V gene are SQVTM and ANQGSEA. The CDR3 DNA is TGCAGCGTTGGGGGTTTGTCTAGCGCCGTAGATACGCAGTATTTT. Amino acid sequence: CSVGGLSSAVDTQYF.

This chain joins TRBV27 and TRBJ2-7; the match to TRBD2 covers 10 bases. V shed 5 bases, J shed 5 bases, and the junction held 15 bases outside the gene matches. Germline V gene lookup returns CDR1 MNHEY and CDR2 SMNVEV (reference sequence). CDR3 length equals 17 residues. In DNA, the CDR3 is TGTGCCAGCAGTCCCTCGCCTTCTAGCGGGAGTATCAACGAGCAGTACTTC. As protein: CASSPSPSSGSINEQYF.

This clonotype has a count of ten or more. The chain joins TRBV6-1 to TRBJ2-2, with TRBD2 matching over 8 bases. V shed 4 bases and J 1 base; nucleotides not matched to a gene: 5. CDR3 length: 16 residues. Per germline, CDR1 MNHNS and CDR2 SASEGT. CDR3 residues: CASSALAGGNTGELFF. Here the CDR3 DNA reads TGTGCCAGCAGTGCATTGGCGGGAGGGAACACCGGGGAGCTGTTTTTT.